This T cell receptor (beta chain) was found in a study of cytomegalovirus exposure and HLA in healthy donors. TCRdb's table, derived via immunoSEQ multiplex PCR, lists solely in-frame clones and lacks some. The repertoire has 150,000 or so clones, around nine tenths of them found once; the top ten carry around 22%. Study-level results: That first-cohort TCR clusters tended to co-occur in the 130 or so validation repertoires was found in a later analysis.

This CDR3 contains 18 residues. V gave up 5 bases and J gave up 6 bases; unmatched junction bases: 21. Looked up from germline, CDR1 is SGHAT and CDR2 is FQDESV (reference sequence). A word on this clone: The antigen is unknown.

This chain uses TRBV11-1 with TRBJ2-7; 8 bases are shared with TRBD1. This receptor was taken from a man younger than 35 in good health and CMV-seropositive. The source material was PBMCs. CDR3 loop: CASSPNYWSTGEKGEQYF. The CDR3 bases are TGTGCCAGCAGCCCCAACTATTGGTCGACAGGGGAGAAGGGCGAGCAGTACTTC. Full variable domain (remainder filled in from reference TRBV11-1 and TRBJ2-7): EAEVAQSPRYKITEKSQAVAFWCDPISGHATLYWYRQILGQGPELLVQFQDESVVDDSQLPKDRFSAERLKGVDSTLKIQPAELGDSAMYLCASSPNYWSTGEKGEQYFGPGTRLTVT.